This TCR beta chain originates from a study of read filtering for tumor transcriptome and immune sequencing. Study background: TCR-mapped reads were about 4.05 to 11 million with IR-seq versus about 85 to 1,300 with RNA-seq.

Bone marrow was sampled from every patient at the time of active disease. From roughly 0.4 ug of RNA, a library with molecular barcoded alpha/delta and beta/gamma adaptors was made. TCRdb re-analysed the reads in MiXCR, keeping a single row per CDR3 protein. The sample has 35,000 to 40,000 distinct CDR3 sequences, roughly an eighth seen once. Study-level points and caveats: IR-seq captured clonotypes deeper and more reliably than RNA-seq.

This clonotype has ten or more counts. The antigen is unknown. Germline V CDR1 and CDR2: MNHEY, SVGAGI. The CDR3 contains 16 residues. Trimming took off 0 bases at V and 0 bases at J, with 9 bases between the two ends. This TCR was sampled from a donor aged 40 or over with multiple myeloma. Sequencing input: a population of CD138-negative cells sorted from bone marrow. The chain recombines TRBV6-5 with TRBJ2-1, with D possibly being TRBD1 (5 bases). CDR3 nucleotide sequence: TGTGCCAGCAGTTACTCGGGGCTAAGCTCCTACAATGAGCAGTTCTTC. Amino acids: CASSYSGLSSYNEQFF.